What follows are 27 T cell receptor beta chains derived from one specimen sequenced in a study of cytomegalovirus exposure and HLA in healthy donors. The assay was immunoSEQ multiplex PCR, and TCRdb's table has in-frame clones only and misses some. The sample has around 130,000 clones; about nine tenths are singletons. Sequencing input: PBMCs. These receptors originate from a young man in good health and CMV-seronegative.

The chain recombines TRBV19 with TRBJ1-5, with D perhaps TRBD1 (6 bases). Germline CDR1 and CDR2: LNHDA and SQIVND (reference sequence). Trimming pared 6 bases from V and 6 bases from J, leaving 21 bases between. The CDR3 covers 16 residues. This chain's CDR3 is CASSPPGQIAGQPQHF. CDR3 coding DNA: TGTGCCAGTAGCCCCCCAGGACAGATAGCAGGTCAGCCCCAGCATTTT.

The chain recombines TRBV6-6 with TRBJ2-1; 11 positions match TRBD1. V was clipped by 6 bases and J by 7 bases; unmatched bases: 5. The CDR3 has 14 residues. Germline CDR1 and CDR2: MNHNY and SVGAGI (reference sequence). Here the CDR3 reads CASSGQGASNEQFF. The DNA for the CDR3 is TGTGCCAGCAGCGGACAGGGGGCGTCAAATGAGCAGTTCTTC.

V is TRBV19 and J is TRBJ1-5, with TRBD1 matching 9 bases. The germline V gene has CDR1 LNHDA and CDR2 SQIVND (reference sequence). Trimming removed 10 bases from V and 2 bases from J; junction bases left unmatched: 6. This CDR3 has 14 residues. The CDR3 sequence is CANPTGGGNQPQHF. CDR3 bases: TGTGCCAATCCGACAGGGGGGGGCAATCAGCCCCAGCATTTT.

The DNA for the CDR3 is TGTGCCAGCAGTTTATCGTGGACAGGGGACGACGAGCAGTACTTC. Translating gives CASSLSWTGDDEQYF. The chain carries TRBV27 and TRBJ2-7; 9 bases align to TRBD1. Trimming at V came to 0 bases and at J to 5 bases, leaving 5 bases not matched to a gene. Germline V gene lookup returns CDR1 MNHEY and CDR2 SMNVEV (reference sequence). The CDR3 runs 15 residues.

J is TRBJ2-7 and V is TRBV10-2, with D maybe TRBD1 (5 bases). The CDR3 is 14 amino acids. Germline CDR1 is WSHSY and CDR2 is SAAADI. The V gene lost 6 bases and the J gene lost 2 bases, with 14 bases spanning the gap. CDR3: CASRPLDSPYEQYF. CDR3 nucleotides: TGCGCCAGCAGGCCTTTAGACAGCCCCTACGAGCAGTACTTC.

The V and J genes are TRBV4-1 and TRBJ1-1; TRBD1 aligns across 8 bases. V was clipped by 3 bases and J by 5 bases; unmatched bases: 8. The germline V gene has CDR1 MGHRA and CDR2 YSYEKL. The CDR3 extends over 15 amino acids. The CDR3 nucleotides are TGCGCCAGCAGCCATTCCTGGACAGGGCGGACTGAAGCTTTCTTT. Translating it yields CASSHSWTGRTEAFF.

The CDR3 sequence: CASSVGGEFYGYTF. The CDR3 DNA is TGTGCCAGCAGCGTAGGTGGAGAATTCTATGGCTACACCTTC. This rearrangement joins TRBV9 to TRBJ1-2; D is uncertain. This CDR3 is 14 amino acids long. Per the germline V gene, CDR1 is SGDLS and CDR2 is YYNGEE. V lost 0 bases and J lost 4, with 10 bases in between.

V gene TRBV7-2 combines with J gene TRBJ1-3, with 7 bases aligning to TRBD1. CDR3 size: 13 residues. V trimming: 4 bases; J trimming: 16 bases; junction bases outside the gene matches: 13. Germline CDR1 reads SGHTA; CDR2 reads FQGNSA. The CDR3 nucleotides are TGTGCCAGCAGCTCCGCGTGGGACAGTCCTGGGTATTTT. It translates to CASSSAWDSPGYF.

The rearrangement links TRBV4-3 to TRBJ2-1; 9 bases line up with TRBD2. CDR1 LGHNA and CDR2 YSLEER come from the germline V gene. The CDR3 sequence is 16 residues long. After removal of 0 bases from V and 4 bases from J, the junction contained 4 bases not matched to a gene. As DNA, the CDR3 is TGCGCCAGCAGCCAAGATCGGAGCGGGGGGTACAATGAGCAGTTCTTC. Encoded protein: CASSQDRSGGYNEQFF.

The chain couples TRBV7-8 to TRBJ1-5, with 9 positions matching TRBD1. Germline CDR1 and CDR2: SGHVS and FQNEAQ. The CDR3 is 15 amino acids. V gave up 4 bases and J gave up 6 bases; unmatched junction bases: 7. The CDR3 DNA is TGTGCCAGCAGCTGGGACAGGGATTTAGGTCAGCCCCAGCATTTT. This gives the protein CASSWDRDLGQPQHF.

Here the CDR3 reads CASARQKQETQYF. CDR3 nucleotides: TGTGCCAGCGCGAGACAGAAACAAGAGACCCAGTACTTC. The rearrangement uses TRBV9 and TRBJ2-5, with D possibly TRBD1 on 5 matching bases. The V end lost 7 bases, the J end lost 2 bases, and 12 bases lay between the germline ends. Germline V gives CDR1 SGDLS, CDR2 YYNGEE. This CDR3 comprises 13 residues.

The genes are TRBV6-1 and TRBJ2-3, with 10 bases fitting TRBD2. V was clipped by 7 bases and J by 3 bases; unmatched bases: 7. Germline V gene data show CDR1 as MNHNS and CDR2 as SASEGT. This CDR3 region has 15 residues. The CDR3 sequence: CASNRLAGVTDTQYF. The CDR3 nucleotides are TGTGCCAGCAACCGTCTAGCGGGGGTTACAGATACGCAGTATTTT.

This clone was observed once. V and J are TRBV27 and TRBJ1-2; possibly TRBD1 for D (6 bases). Germline CDR1 is MNHEY and CDR2 is SMNVEV (reference sequence). This CDR3 spans 15 amino acids. Trimming took off 8 bases at V and 5 bases at J, with 21 bases between the two ends. CDR3 region: CASGAYGGGRYGYTF. The DNA for the CDR3 is TGTGCCAGCGGGGCTTACGGCGGGGGCCGGTATGGCTACACCTTC.

V usage is TRBV6-5 and J usage is TRBJ2-7; 9 bases map to TRBD2. CDR3 length: 15 residues. Trimming cost V 0 bases and J 2 bases; bases outside gene matches: 2. The germline CDR1 and CDR2 sequences are MNHEY and SVGAGI. CDR3 loop: CASSYSAGGAYEQYF. Here the CDR3 DNA reads TGTGCCAGCAGTTACTCGGCGGGGGGGGCCTACGAGCAGTACTTC.

In its sample, this clone was seen a few times. This chain joins TRBV28 and TRBJ1-2; perhaps TRBD1 as D (6 bases). The CDR3 is 16 residues long. The V and J ends lost 5 bases and 8 bases respectively, with 24 bases between them. CDR1 MDHEN and CDR2 SYDVKM come from the germline V gene. The CDR3 DNA is TGTGCCAGCAGTCCCATCGGACAGTTCCAGACGGACGGCTACACCTTC. Encoded protein: CASSPIGQFQTDGYTF.

This chain uses TRBV11-2 with TRBJ2-3; D is perhaps TRBD2 (6 bases). The CDR3 is made up of 17 amino acids. Germline CDR1 and CDR2: SGHAT and FQNNGV. V was pared by 1 base and J by 1 base, with 15 bases between. In DNA form, the CDR3 reads TGTGCCAGCAGCTTAGGCTTTGGGGGGTTCGGCACAGATACGCAGTATTTT. It specifies CASSLGFGGFGTDTQYF.

This clone was seen just once. The chain has TRBV19 and TRBJ1-2; possible D gene TRBD1, 5 bases. The V end lost 1 base, the J end lost 4 bases, and 7 bases lay between the germline ends. This CDR3 is built from 13 residues. In germline, CDR1 is LNHDA, CDR2 SQIVND (reference sequence). CDR3 loop: CASSIGRVYGYTF. CDR3 nucleotides: TGTGCCAGTAGTATAGGCAGGGTCTATGGCTACACCTTC.

This clone came up once. V and J are TRBV27 and TRBJ2-7, with TRBD1 identical over 10 bases. CDR3 size: 19 residues. Germline trimming cut 4 bases from V and 2 bases from J; bases unmatched to any gene: 17. Germline V gene data show CDR1 as MNHEY and CDR2 as SMNVEV (reference sequence). CDR3 DNA sequence: TGTGCCAGCAGTTCCCACACCCTCGGGACAGGGGAAAGGGCCTACGAGCAGTACTTC. It specifies CASSSHTLGTGERAYEQYF.

The chain uses TRBV6-1 and TRBJ1-2, with 9 bases matching TRBD1. The V gene end was trimmed by 2 bases and the J gene end by 6 bases; junction bases not matched to a gene: 7. This CDR3 has 15 residues. Germline V gives CDR1 MNHNS, CDR2 SASEGT. For the CDR3, the DNA is TGTGCCAGCAGTGAACGGGACAGGGTCCTCCATGGCTACACCTTC. Its translation: CASSERDRVLHGYTF.

This clone was counted a single time. The chain is built from TRBV28 and TRBJ2-3; 11 positions match TRBD1. CDR1 is MDHEN and CDR2 is SYDVKM in the germline V gene. The CDR3 length is 13 residues. J was trimmed by 9 bases and V by 6 bases; bases with no gene match: 5. The CDR3 DNA is TGTGCCAGCAGACCCCGGACAGGGGGCACGCAGTATTTT. Amino acids: CASRPRTGGTQYF.

CDR3 loop: CASSLGLGLDYGYTF. As DNA, the CDR3 is TGTGCCAGCAGTTTGGGTCTGGGCCTGGACTATGGCTACACCTTC. The chain employs TRBV27 and TRBJ1-2; D gene ambiguous. Per germline, CDR1 MNHEY and CDR2 SMNVEV (reference sequence). The length of the CDR3 is 15 residues. With 3 bases removed from V and 3 bases from J, the gap between germline ends came to 14 bases.

The chain is built from TRBV9 and TRBJ2-3; D gene uncertain. Trimming removed 4 bases at V and 8 bases at J, with 11 bases between. CDR1 is SGDLS and CDR2 is YYNGEE in the germline V gene. The CDR3 is 12 amino acids. CDR3 protein: CASSSSRTTQYF. CDR3 coding DNA: TGTGCCAGCAGCAGTAGTCGTACTACGCAGTATTTT.

The chain couples TRBV5-4 to TRBJ1-3; tentatively, D is TRBD1 (5 bases). This CDR3 region has 15 residues. The germline CDR1 and CDR2 sequences are SGHNT and YYREEE (reference sequence). The ends were cut back, 3 bases at V and 0 bases at J, with 10 bases in the middle. CDR3 sequence: CASSYPQGSGNTIYF. Here the CDR3 DNA reads TGTGCCAGCAGCTACCCCCAGGGCTCTGGAAACACCATATATTTT.

The rearrangement links TRBV5-1 to TRBJ1-5; tentatively, D is TRBD1 (5 bases). Between the trimmed V and J ends, which lost 2 bases and 5 bases, there was a span of 14 bases. Germline V CDR1 and CDR2: SGHRS, YFSETQ. The CDR3 spans 15 residues. As DNA, the CDR3 is TGCGCCAGCAGCTTCGGGGGTGGGGTGGATCAGCCCCAGCATTTT. Translating it yields CASSFGGGVDQPQHF.

This chain joins TRBV18 and TRBJ1-1; D gene uncertain. Trimming cost V 6 bases and J 0 bases, with 11 bases left between them. The CDR3 is 14 residues long. CDR1 and CDR2 from the germline V gene are KGHSH and LQKENI. The CDR3 coding sequence is TGTGCCAGCTCCTATGACACCATGAACACTGAAGCTTTCTTT. Its protein product is CASSYDTMNTEAFF. The whole variable domain, remainder taken from reference TRBV18 and TRBJ1-1, is NAGVMQNPRHLVRRRGQEARLRCSPMKGHSHVYWYRQLPEEGLKFMVYLQKENIIDESGMPKERFSAEFPKEGPSILRIQQVVRGDSAAYFCASSYDTMNTEAFFGQGTRLTVV.

The J gene is TRBJ1-3, the V gene TRBV4-2, with 7 positions matching TRBD1. The CDR3 totals 19 residues. The V gene end was trimmed by 0 bases and the J gene end by 0 bases; junction bases not matched to a gene: 11. Germline V lookup: CDR1 LGHNA, CDR2 YNFKEQ. The CDR3 region has the DNA TGTGCCAGCAGCCAAGAGGTAAGGGGGCCTGCCGACTCTGGAAACACCATATATTTT. Protein product: CASSQEVRGPADSGNTIYF.

The V call is TRBV7-9, the J call TRBJ2-3; 7 bases agree with TRBD1. V trimming: 5 bases; J trimming: 6 bases; junction bases outside the gene matches: 2. CDR1 is SEHNR and CDR2 is FQNEAQ in the germline V gene (reference sequence). This CDR3 has 12 residues. The CDR3 region has the DNA TGTGCCAGCAGCCGAGGGGGCGATACGCAGTATTTT. Translation gives CASSRGGDTQYF.